The clone carrying this TCR beta chain was recorded a few times. Its specificity is unknown. TCRdb redid the calling of the 5' RACE reads with MiXCR, one entry per CDR3 protein. The table has roughly 340,000 distinct CDR3 sequences, roughly 27% seen once. CDR1 MNHNY and CDR2 SVGAGI come from the germline V gene (reference sequence). The V gene end was trimmed by 0 bases and the J gene end by 2 bases; junction bases not matched to a gene: 2. CDR3 size: 17 residues. The data were taken from a study of identical twins' blood T cells. General study points: Twins reportedly had markedly more similar V usage than unrelated donors, even among out-of-frame TCRbeta clonotypes. Environmental influences on twin similarity could not be excluded.

The clonotype comes from a woman aged 18 to 49 in good health. The chain uses TRBV6-6 and TRBJ2-3; 13 bases fit TRBD2. The specimen was PBMCs. The DNA of the CDR3 is TGTGCCAGCAGTTACTCGGGACTAGCGGGACCCACAGATACGCAGTATTTT. Its protein is CASSYSGLAGPTDTQYF.